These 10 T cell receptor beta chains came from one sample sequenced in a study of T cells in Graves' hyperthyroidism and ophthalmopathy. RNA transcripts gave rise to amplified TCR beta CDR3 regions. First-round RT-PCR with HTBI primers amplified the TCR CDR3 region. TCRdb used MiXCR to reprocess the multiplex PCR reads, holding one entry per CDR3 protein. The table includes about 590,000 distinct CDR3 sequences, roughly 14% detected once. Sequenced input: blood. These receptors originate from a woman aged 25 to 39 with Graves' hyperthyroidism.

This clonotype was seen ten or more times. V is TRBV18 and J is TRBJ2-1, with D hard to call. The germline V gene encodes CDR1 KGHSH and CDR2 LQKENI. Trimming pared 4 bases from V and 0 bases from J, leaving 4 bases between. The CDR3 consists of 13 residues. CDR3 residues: CASSQYSYNEQFF. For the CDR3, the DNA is TGTGCCAGCTCACAATACTCCTACAATGAGCAGTTCTTC.

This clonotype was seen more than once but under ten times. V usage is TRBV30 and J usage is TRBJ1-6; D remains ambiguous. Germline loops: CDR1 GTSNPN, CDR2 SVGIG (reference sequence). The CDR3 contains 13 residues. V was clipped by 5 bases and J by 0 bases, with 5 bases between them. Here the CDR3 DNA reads TGTGCCTGGCTCAGCTCCTATAATTCACCCCTCCACTTT. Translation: CAWLSSYNSPLHF.

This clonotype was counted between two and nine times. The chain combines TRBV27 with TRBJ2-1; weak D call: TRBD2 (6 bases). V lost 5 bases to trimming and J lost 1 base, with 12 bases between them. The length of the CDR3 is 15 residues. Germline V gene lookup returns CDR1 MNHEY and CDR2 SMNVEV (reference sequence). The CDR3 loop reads CASSTVAVSYNEQFF. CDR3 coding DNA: TGTGCCAGCAGTACAGTAGCGGTTTCCTACAATGAGCAGTTCTTC.

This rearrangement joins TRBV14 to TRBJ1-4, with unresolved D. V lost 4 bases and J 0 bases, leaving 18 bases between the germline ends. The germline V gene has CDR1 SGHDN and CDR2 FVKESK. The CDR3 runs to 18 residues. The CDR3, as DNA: TGTGCCAGCAGCCCAAGGATGGTCGGCATTGCAACTAATGAAAAACTGTTTTTT. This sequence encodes CASSPRMVGIATNEKLFF.

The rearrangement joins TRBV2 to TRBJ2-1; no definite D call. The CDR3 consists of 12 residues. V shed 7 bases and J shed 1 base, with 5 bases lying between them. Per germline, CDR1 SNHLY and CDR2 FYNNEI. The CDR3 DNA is TGTGCCAGCAAAGATTCCTACAATGAGCAGTTCTTC. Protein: CASKDSYNEQFF.

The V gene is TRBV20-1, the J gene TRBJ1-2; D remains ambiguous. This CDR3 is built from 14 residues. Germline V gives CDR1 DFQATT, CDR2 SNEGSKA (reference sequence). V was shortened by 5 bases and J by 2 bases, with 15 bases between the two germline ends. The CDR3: CSAPGWEGNYGYTF. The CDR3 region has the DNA TGCAGTGCTCCGGGGTGGGAGGGAAACTATGGCTACACCTTC.

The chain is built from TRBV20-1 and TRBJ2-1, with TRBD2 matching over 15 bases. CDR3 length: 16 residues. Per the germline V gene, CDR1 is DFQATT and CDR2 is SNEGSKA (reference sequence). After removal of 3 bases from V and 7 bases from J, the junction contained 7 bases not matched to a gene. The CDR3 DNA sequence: TGCAGTGCTAGCTTAGGGACTAGCGGGAGGTTGAATGAGCAGTTCTTC. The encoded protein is CSASLGTSGRLNEQFF.

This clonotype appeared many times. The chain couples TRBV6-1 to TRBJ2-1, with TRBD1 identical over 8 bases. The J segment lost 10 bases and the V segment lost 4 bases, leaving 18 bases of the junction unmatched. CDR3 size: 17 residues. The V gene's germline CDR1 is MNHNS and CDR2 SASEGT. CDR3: CASSARQTGVIQWEQFF. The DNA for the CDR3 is TGTGCCAGCAGTGCGAGACAGACAGGGGTCATTCAATGGGAGCAGTTCTTC.

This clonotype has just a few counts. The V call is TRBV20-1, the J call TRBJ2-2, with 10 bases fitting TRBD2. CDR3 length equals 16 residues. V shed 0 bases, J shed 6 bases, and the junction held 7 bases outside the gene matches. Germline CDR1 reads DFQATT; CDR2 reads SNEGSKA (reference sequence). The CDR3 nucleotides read TGCAGTGCTAGAGATCGGGCTAGCGGGGGTCCCGGGGAGCTGTTTTTT. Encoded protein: CSARDRASGGPGELFF.

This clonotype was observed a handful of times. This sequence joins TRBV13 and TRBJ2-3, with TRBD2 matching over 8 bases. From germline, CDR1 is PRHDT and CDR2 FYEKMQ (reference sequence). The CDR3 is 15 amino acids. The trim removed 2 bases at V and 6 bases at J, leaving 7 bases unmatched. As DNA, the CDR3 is TGTGCCAGCAGCTTACTACTAGCGGACAAGGATACGCAGTATTTT. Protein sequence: CASSLLLADKDTQYF.